A single sample gave rise to the 32 T cell receptor beta chains below, sequenced in a study of OX40 agonist ivuxolimab in advanced cancers. Clones were read by immunoSEQ multiplex PCR, and TCRdb kept only the in-frame ones, dropping some. The sample shows tens of thousands of clones, about 93% of them seen only once. The sample was CD4+ or CD8+ T cells sorted from blood, taken in a trial of the OX40 agonist ivuxolimab. Receptors were obtained from an adult with an advanced solid tumor such as melanoma, head and neck, liver or kidney cancer.

V and J are TRBV5-1 and TRBJ1-2; 7 nucleotides agree with TRBD1. J gave up 6 bases and V 3 bases, and 5 bases lay outside the gene matches. Germline CDR1 is SGHRS and CDR2 is YFSETQ. The CDR3 covers 13 residues. The CDR3 coding sequence is TGCGCCAGCAGCTGGGGACAGTCCGATGGCTACACCTTC. It translates to CASSWGQSDGYTF.

This chain joins TRBV10-3 and TRBJ2-7, with a weak D call TRBD1 (6 bases). CDR1 and CDR2 from the germline V gene are ENHRY and SYGVKD. Trimming pared 4 bases from V and 7 bases from J, leaving 17 bases between. The CDR3 length is 14 residues. The CDR3 sequence: CAISAGTPYDEQYV. CDR3 nucleotide sequence: TGTGCCATCAGTGCCGGGACACCCTACGATGAGCAGTACGTC.

This clone was recorded once. Mismatch with germline at one junction end may stem from a read error. This chain joins TRBV13 and TRBJ2-7, with D possibly being TRBD2 (5 bases). The CDR3 contains 12 residues. Germline V gene sequence: CDR1 PRHDT, CDR2 FYEKMQ (reference sequence). CDR3: CASSQSGSGPNF. Here the CDR3 DNA reads TGTGCCAGCAGCCAATCGGGGTCCGGCCCTAACTTC.

This rearrangement joins TRBV28 to TRBJ2-3; a possible D gene is TRBD1 (6 bases). V was cut by 5 bases and J by 2 bases, with 11 bases left in between. The CDR3 consists of 14 residues. Germline values: CDR1 MDHEN, CDR2 SYDVKM. The chain's CDR3 is CASSPGQNTDTQYF. CDR3 in DNA: TGTGCCAGCAGTCCCGGACAGAACACAGATACGCAGTATTTT.

This chain joins TRBV27 and TRBJ2-1; maybe TRBD1 (5 bases). The V and J ends lost 7 bases and 7 bases respectively, with 14 bases between them. CDR1 is MNHEY, CDR2 SMNVEV, per germline (reference sequence). This CDR3 has 13 residues. In DNA form, the CDR3 reads TGTGCCAGCACAGTTGGGGCGGCGAATGAGCAGTTCTTC. This encodes CASTVGAANEQFF.

The chain carries TRBV6-5 and TRBJ1-2, with 8 bases fitting TRBD1. Germline V gives CDR1 MNHEY, CDR2 SVGAGI. With 3 bases clipped from V and 8 bases from J, the junction kept 5 bases outside the gene matches. This CDR3 is 13 amino acids long. The CDR3, as DNA: TGTGCCAGCAGTTATCAGGGGGCGATCGGCTACACCTTC. As protein: CASSYQGAIGYTF.

The V and J genes are TRBV19 and TRBJ2-1, with a weak D call TRBD2 (6 bases). V lost 3 bases to trimming and J lost 13 bases, with 13 bases between them. This CDR3 region has 12 residues. Per germline, CDR1 LNHDA and CDR2 SQIVND (reference sequence). The CDR3 sequence: CASSIWREQQFF. As DNA, the CDR3 is TGTGCCAGTAGTATTTGGAGGGAGCAACAGTTCTTC.

The chain uses TRBV4-3 and TRBJ2-7; no clear D. Germline values: CDR1 LGHNA, CDR2 YSLEER. The V end lost 0 bases, the J end lost 3 bases, and 9 bases lay between the germline ends. The CDR3 is 14 residues long. The CDR3 is CASSQELTGYEQYF. The CDR3 coding sequence is TGCGCCAGCAGCCAAGAGTTGACGGGCTACGAGCAGTACTTC.

This clone has only one observation. This CDR3 is CASSLLGGQETQYF. The CDR3 region has the DNA TGTGCCAGCAGCTTACTGGGGGGCCAAGAGACCCAGTACTTC. V gene TRBV11-1 combines with J gene TRBJ2-5; possibly TRBD2 for D (6 bases). The germline CDR1 and CDR2 sequences are SGHAT and FQDESV (reference sequence). The CDR3 runs to 14 residues. Trimming took off 2 bases at V and 1 base at J, with 8 bases between the two ends.

The genes are TRBV27 and TRBJ2-3; 12 bases are a match to TRBD2. V trimming: 2 bases; J trimming: 4 bases; junction bases outside the gene matches: 4. The CDR3 loop spans 16 amino acids. In germline, CDR1 is MNHEY, CDR2 SMNVEV (reference sequence). This chain's CDR3 is CASSLGLAGGPDTQYF. CDR3 DNA sequence: TGTGCCAGCAGTTTAGGGCTAGCGGGAGGGCCAGATACGCAGTATTTT.

CDR3 DNA: TGTGCCAGCAGCCCGGGGGGGCCCCCAGGGATGGGCACTGAAGCTTTCTTT. The encoded protein is CASSPGGPPGMGTEAFF. The V call is TRBV7-9, the J call TRBJ1-1, with D possibly TRBD1 on 6 matching bases. The CDR3 extends over 17 amino acids. Trimming removed 5 bases from V and 4 bases from J, with 23 bases in between. Germline CDR1 SEHNR, CDR2 FQNEAQ (reference sequence).

The CDR3 loop reads CASSLYPVSGTEAFF. The CDR3 DNA reads as TGCGCCAGCAGCTTGTATCCGGTCAGCGGCACTGAAGCTTTCTTT. The rearrangement uses TRBV5-1 and TRBJ1-1; D is ambiguous. The V end lost 1 base, the J end lost 4 bases, and 14 bases lay between the germline ends. The CDR3 covers 15 residues. Germline values: CDR1 SGHRS, CDR2 YFSETQ.

J is TRBJ2-5 and V is TRBV27, with D maybe TRBD1 (6 bases). Germline lookup yields CDR1 MNHEY and CDR2 SMNVEV (reference sequence). V lost 6 bases, J lost 5 bases, and 13 bases lay in between. This CDR3 spans 13 amino acids. The CDR3 protein is CASSLQGRETQYF. The CDR3 DNA sequence: TGTGCCAGCAGCCTACAGGGTCGGGAGACCCAGTACTTC.

This chain joins TRBV29-1 and TRBJ1-2, with D uncertain. V was clipped by 4 bases and J by 2 bases, with 5 bases between them. Germline CDR1 is SQVTM and CDR2 is ANQGSEA. This CDR3 contains 11 residues. The CDR3 is CSVAENYGYTF. Written as DNA, the CDR3 is TGCAGCGTTGCGGAGAACTATGGCTACACCTTC. Full variable domain (rest looked up from reference TRBV29-1 and TRBJ1-2): SAVISQKPSRDICQRGTSLTIQCQVDSQVTMMFWYRQQPGQSLTLIATANQGSEATYESGFVIDKFPISRPNLTFSTLTVSNMSPEDSSIYLCSVAENYGYTFGSGTRLTVV.

This chain joins TRBV23-1 and TRBJ2-7; the match to TRBD1 covers 8 bases. TRBV23-1 is an ORF, with its function uncertain. The trim removed 3 bases at V and 4 bases at J, leaving 17 bases unmatched. The CDR3 covers 18 residues. CDR3 protein: CASSHRQGANRLVYEQYF. The CDR3 DNA follows: TGCGCCAGCAGTCATAGGCAGGGGGCCAACCGGCTTGTTTACGAGCAGTACTTC.

The J gene is TRBJ2-1, the V gene TRBV7-9; D ambiguous. Trimming took 5 bases from V and 5 from J, leaving 13 bases between them. Germline V gives CDR1 SEHNR, CDR2 FQNEAQ (reference sequence). The CDR3 spans 14 residues. The CDR3, as DNA: TGTGCCAGCAGCCTCCCCCGGCGAGACAATGAGCAGTTCTTC. Protein sequence: CASSLPRRDNEQFF.

The chain combines TRBV7-6 with TRBJ1-5; D remains ambiguous. Deletions cut 1 base from V and 7 bases from J, with 5 bases between. The CDR3 runs 12 residues. Germline V gives CDR1 SGHVS, CDR2 FNYEAQ. For the CDR3, the DNA is TGTGCCAGCAGCTTAGTTGGCCAGCCCCAGCATTTT. The encoded protein is CASSLVGQPQHF.

The gene calls are TRBV13 and TRBJ1-4, with TRBD1 matching over 8 bases. Germline trimming cut 5 bases from V and 6 bases from J; bases unmatched to any gene: 2. Germline assignment: CDR1 PRHDT and CDR2 FYEKMQ (reference sequence). The CDR3 runs 13 residues. The CDR3 DNA follows: TGTGCCAGCAGCAAGGACAGGGATGAAAAACTGTTTTTT. This sequence encodes CASSKDRDEKLFF.

The chain uses TRBV28 and TRBJ2-7; 9 positions agree with TRBD2. After removal of 8 bases from V and 4 bases from J, the junction contained 9 bases not matched to a gene. The CDR3 contains 14 residues. Germline CDR1 is MDHEN and CDR2 is SYDVKM. The CDR3 DNA follows: TGTGCCAGCTCCCGTAGCGGGAGCTGGTACGAGCAGTACTTC. It specifies CASSRSGSWYEQYF.

The chain employs TRBV5-1 and TRBJ2-7; TRBD2 aligns across 8 bases. J lost 4 bases, V lost 2 bases, and 5 bases had no gene match. The CDR3 extends over 14 amino acids. Germline loops: CDR1 SGHRS, CDR2 YFSETQ. CDR3 sequence reads: CASSFSGGPYEQYF. DNA of the CDR3: TGCGCCAGCAGCTTCTCGGGGGGGCCTTACGAGCAGTACTTC.

The rearrangement uses TRBV6-5 and TRBJ2-1; D is undetermined. There are 14 residues in the CDR3. Germline V gives CDR1 MNHEY, CDR2 SVGAGI. V gave up 0 bases and J gave up 10 bases, with 13 bases separating them. The CDR3 region has the DNA TGTGCCAGCAGTTACTCGAGACTCACGAAAGAGCAGTTCTTC. Translated, it gives CASSYSRLTKEQFF.

The J gene is TRBJ2-5, the V gene TRBV27; D is perhaps TRBD1 (5 bases). From germline, CDR1 is MNHEY and CDR2 SMNVEV (reference sequence). This CDR3 has 15 amino acids. The ends were cut back, 1 base at V and 1 base at J, with 10 bases in the middle. Here the CDR3 reads CASSLLGQIQETQYF. The CDR3 DNA is TGTGCCAGCAGTTTATTGGGGCAGATCCAAGAGACCCAGTACTTC.

The gene calls are TRBV15 and TRBJ2-6; D is unresolved. Trimming removed 9 bases at V and 0 bases at J, with 15 bases between. This CDR3 spans 16 amino acids. Per the germline V gene, CDR1 is LNHNV and CDR2 is YYDKDF (reference sequence). The CDR3 sequence: CATNADGFSGANVLTF. CDR3 bases: TGTGCCACAAACGCCGACGGATTCTCTGGGGCCAACGTCCTGACTTTC.

The V gene is TRBV18, the J gene TRBJ1-2, with D unresolved. This CDR3 region has 17 residues. From germline, CDR1 is KGHSH and CDR2 LQKENI. V lost 0 bases and J 5 bases, leaving 19 bases between the germline ends. CDR3 nucleotide sequence: TGTGCCAGCTCACCACCGTATCCTGCAGGTGACATTTATGGCTACACCTTC. Protein product: CASSPPYPAGDIYGYTF.

This chain uses TRBV4-2 with TRBJ1-1, with TRBD1 matching over 7 bases. With V trimmed by 4 bases and J by 1 base, 3 bases remained unmatched. Germline CDR1 LGHNA, CDR2 YNFKEQ. CDR3 length equals 14 residues. The CDR3 loop reads CASSPGQWNTEAFF. DNA for the CDR3: TGTGCCAGCAGCCCGGGACAGTGGAACACTGAAGCTTTCTTT.

J is TRBJ1-1 and V is TRBV29-1; the D is unclear. Trimming stripped 4 bases from V and 1 base from J, with 13 bases between. This CDR3 spans 14 amino acids. CDR1 SQVTM and CDR2 ANQGSEA come from the germline V gene. CDR3 region: CSVVGANENTEAFF. DNA for the CDR3: TGCAGCGTTGTAGGCGCCAATGAGAACACTGAAGCTTTCTTT.

V usage is TRBV5-6 and J usage is TRBJ2-2, with no clear D. Germline V gives CDR1 SGHDT, CDR2 YYEEEE. The V and J ends lost 4 bases and 0 bases respectively, with 7 bases between them. The CDR3 length is 14 residues. The CDR3 DNA is TGTGCCAGCAGCCTCGGGCCGAACACCGGGGAGCTGTTTTTT. Protein sequence: CASSLGPNTGELFF.

The chain recombines TRBV15 with TRBJ1-2; TRBD1 is a possible D gene (6 bases). The length of the CDR3 is 14 residues. The V gene lost 3 bases and the J gene lost 2 bases, with 10 bases spanning the gap. CDR1 LNHNV and CDR2 YYDKDF come from the germline V gene (reference sequence). CDR3: CATSSDRTNYGYTF. As DNA, the CDR3 is TGTGCCACCAGCAGCGACAGGACCAACTATGGCTACACCTTC.

The chain is built from TRBV27 and TRBJ2-4; D is possibly TRBD1 (5 bases). Germline assignment: CDR1 MNHEY and CDR2 SMNVEV (reference sequence). Trimming took 5 bases from V and 3 from J, leaving 11 bases between them. CDR3 length: 14 amino acids. The CDR3 region is CASSMLRDKNIQYF. The CDR3 DNA is TGTGCCAGCAGTATGCTCAGGGACAAAAACATTCAGTACTTC.

The rearrangement uses TRBV5-4 and TRBJ2-3; TRBD2 matches 9 bases. V was clipped by 8 bases and J by 6 bases; unmatched bases: 10. Germline CDR1 is SGHNT and CDR2 is YYREEE (reference sequence). The CDR3 consists of 14 residues. CDR3 nucleotides: TGTGCCAGGGGAGCGGGAGGCACCGTGGATACGCAGTATTTT. Protein: CARGAGGTVDTQYF.

With respect to this clone: Other nucleotide sequences in the sample specify the same CDR3. The rearrangement uses TRBV6-6 and TRBJ1-1, with TRBD1 as a possible D gene (5 bases). CDR3 length equals 13 residues. V lost 2 bases, J lost 1 base, and 5 bases lay in between. Per germline, CDR1 MNHNY and CDR2 SVGAGI (reference sequence). The CDR3 nucleotides are TGTGCCAGCAGTTACGGGACGAACACTGAAGCTTTCTTT. The encoded protein is CASSYGTNTEAFF.

The rearrangement links TRBV6-6 to TRBJ2-4, with TRBD2 matching 8 bases. This CDR3 contains 16 residues. Germline CDR1 and CDR2: MNHNY and SVGAGI (reference sequence). Losses at the gene ends were 2 bases for V and 0 bases for J; bases not matched to a gene: 3. The CDR3 DNA sequence: TGTGCCAGCAGTTACCGGACTAGCTTAGCCAAAAACATTCAGTACTTC. Protein sequence: CASSYRTSLAKNIQYF.